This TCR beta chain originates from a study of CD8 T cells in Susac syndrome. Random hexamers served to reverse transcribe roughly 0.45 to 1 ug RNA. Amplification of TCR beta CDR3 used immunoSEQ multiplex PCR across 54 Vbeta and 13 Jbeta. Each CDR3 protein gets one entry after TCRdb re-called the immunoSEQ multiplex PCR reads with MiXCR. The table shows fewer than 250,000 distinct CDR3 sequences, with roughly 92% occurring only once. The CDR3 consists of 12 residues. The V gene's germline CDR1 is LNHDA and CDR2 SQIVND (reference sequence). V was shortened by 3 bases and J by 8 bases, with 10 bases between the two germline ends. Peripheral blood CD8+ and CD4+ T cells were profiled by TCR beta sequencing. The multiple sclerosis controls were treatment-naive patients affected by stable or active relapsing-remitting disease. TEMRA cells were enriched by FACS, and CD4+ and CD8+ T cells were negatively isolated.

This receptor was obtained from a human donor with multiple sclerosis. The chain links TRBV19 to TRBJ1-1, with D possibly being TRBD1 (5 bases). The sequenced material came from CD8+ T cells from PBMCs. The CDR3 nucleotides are TGTGCCAGTAGTATTGGGGCCCGCGAAGCTTTCTTT. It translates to CASSIGAREAFF.